The 29 T cell receptor beta chains below come from one sample, sequenced in a study of CD8+CD57+ T cells in acquired aplastic anemia. TCR beta VDJ and CDR3 profiles were obtained from a genomic DNA template. TCRdb analysed the reads with MiXCR anew, one entry per CDR3 protein. The sample records approximately 380,000 distinct CDR3 sequences, around 68% being singletons. The sample comprised sorted CD4+, CD8+, or CD8+CD57+ T cells (not recorded which) from PBMCs. The source of these receptors is a human donor in good health, serving as a control.

As to this clonotype: One end of the junction is discordant with germline, which a read error may explain. The J gene is TRBJ1-3, the V gene TRBV11-1, with TRBD1 matching 10 bases. This CDR3 has 14 amino acids. Germline V gene data show CDR1 as SGHAT and CDR2 as FQDESV (reference sequence). CDR3 DNA sequence: TGTGCCAGCAGCGGGAGGACAGGGGGAAACACCACATATTTT. This sequence encodes CASSGRTGGNTTYF.

The rearrangement uses TRBV24-1 and TRBJ2-7; tentatively, D is TRBD1 or TRBD2 (7 bases each). V was trimmed by 11 bases and J by 4 bases, leaving 17 bases between them. This CDR3 comprises 13 residues. Germline CDR1 and CDR2: KGHDR and SFDVKD. CDR3 loop: CAIRGGGGYEQYF. CDR3 nucleotides: TGTGCCATCAGGGGGGGCGGTGGGTACGAGCAGTACTTC.

The chain combines TRBV5-1 with TRBJ2-1; 8 nucleotides align to TRBD2. Germline V lookup: CDR1 SGHRS, CDR2 YFSETQ. CDR3 length equals 17 residues. The J segment lost 0 bases and the V segment lost 4 bases, leaving 9 bases of the junction unmatched. CDR3: CASSLAGGEHSYNEQFF. The CDR3 DNA sequence: TGCGCCAGCAGCCTCGCGGGAGGCGAGCACTCCTACAATGAGCAGTTCTTC.

This clonotype was seen only once. This chain uses TRBV7-2 with TRBJ2-7; D remains unclear. This CDR3 comprises 13 residues. Trimming pared 0 bases from V and 6 bases from J, leaving 9 bases between. CDR1 and CDR2 from the germline V gene are SGHTA and FQGNSA. For the CDR3, the DNA is TGTGCCAGCAGCTTAGCGCCTGCCTCCGAGCAGTACTTC. Protein: CASSLAPASEQYF.

This chain joins TRBV6-1 and TRBJ1-2, with no clear D. In germline, CDR1 is MNHNS, CDR2 SASEGT. CDR3 length: 12 residues. The germline V and J ends were trimmed by 7 bases and 8 bases, with 14 bases remaining between them. The CDR3 spells CASTAGFTGYTF. In DNA form, the CDR3 reads TGTGCCAGCACCGCAGGATTCACCGGCTACACCTTC.

Comments on this clonotype: Sequence at one end of the junction differs from germline and may be a read error. The chain is built from TRBV2 and TRBJ2-1; 8 nucleotides line up with TRBD2. This CDR3 contains 15 residues. Germline CDR1 reads SNHLY; CDR2 reads FYNNEI. The CDR3 spells CASSLCSGARYEQCF. The CDR3 nucleotides are TGTGCCAGCAGCTTGTGTAGCGGGGCGCGCTATGAGCAGTGCTTC. The full variable domain, rest sourced from reference TRBV2 and TRBJ2-1, is EPEVTQTPSHQVTQMGQEVILRCVPISNHLYFYWYRQILGQKVEFLVSFYNNEISEKSEIFDDQFSVERPDGSNFTLKIRSTKLEDSAMYFCASSLCSGARYEQCFGPGTRLTVL.

In regard to this clonotype: Relative to the germline gene, one junction end is altered; a read error may explain this. This chain connects TRBV7-8 to TRBJ1-2; D gene unclear. CDR1 is SGHVS, CDR2 FQNEAQ, per germline. The CDR3 is 14 amino acids. The CDR3 nucleotides read TGTGCCAGCAGCCGTGGACGGGCCGATTCACCCCACCACTTC. Its protein is CASSRGRADSPHHF.

The rearrangement uses TRBV10-3 and TRBJ2-7; 7 nucleotides match TRBD1. Germline trimming cut 2 bases from V and 3 bases from J; bases unmatched to any gene: 13. CDR1 is ENHRY, CDR2 SYGVKD, per germline. This CDR3 comprises 17 residues. Here the CDR3 reads CAISEGFLVQGIYEQYF. In nucleotides, the CDR3 is TGTGCCATCAGTGAGGGATTCCTAGTACAGGGGATCTACGAGCAGTACTTC.

The chain couples TRBV7-2 to TRBJ2-7; TRBD2 matches 7 bases. The trim removed 3 bases at V and 10 bases at J, leaving 18 bases unmatched. The CDR3 is 16 amino acids. CDR1 is SGHTA and CDR2 is FQGNSA in the germline V gene. The CDR3 loop reads CASSFLGGDQPQYQYF. The CDR3 DNA is TGTGCCAGCAGCTTCCTGGGAGGGGACCAGCCCCAGTATCAGTACTTC.

V is TRBV11-2 and J is TRBJ2-1; D gene ambiguous. This CDR3 is built from 14 residues. Germline V gene data show CDR1 as SGHAT and CDR2 as FQNNGV. V gave up 5 bases and J gave up 9 bases, with 17 bases separating them. In DNA form, the CDR3 reads TGTGCCAGCAGCCCACGCTTTAGTGGCGCTGAGCAGTTCTTC. It specifies CASSPRFSGAEQFF.

The rearrangement joins TRBV11-2 to TRBJ2-1; D is ambiguous. Between the trimmed V and J ends, which lost 0 bases and 10 bases, there was a span of 13 bases. Germline CDR1 and CDR2: SGHAT and FQNNGV. The CDR3 loop spans 14 amino acids. In DNA form, the CDR3 reads TGTGCCAGCAGCTTAGATGCCCTACTTCCCGAGCAGTTCTTC. Translation gives CASSLDALLPEQFF.

In its sample, this clonotype was seen many times. This chain uses TRBV11-2 with TRBJ1-6; D ambiguous. Per the germline V gene, CDR1 is SGHAT and CDR2 is FQNNGV. CDR3 length equals 17 residues. V shed 1 base and J shed 7 bases, with 17 bases lying between them. CDR3 DNA: TGTGCCAGCAGCTTAGTAAACCATCTAACCGGGAATTCACCCCTCCACTTT. Translated, it gives CASSLVNHLTGNSPLHF.

This clonotype was recorded at least ten times. This sequence joins TRBV7-8 and TRBJ1-2; D gene ambiguous. Germline CDR1 reads SGHVS; CDR2 reads FQNEAQ. The CDR3 runs to 15 residues. With 4 bases removed from V and 2 bases from J, the gap between germline ends came to 14 bases. The CDR3 region is CASSSGPGSNYGYTF. The CDR3 DNA reads TGTGCCAGCAGCTCCGGGCCGGGATCGAACTATGGCTACACCTTC.

This clonotype was recorded a few times. The genes are TRBV9 and TRBJ2-2; no firm D call. The CDR3 loop spans 12 amino acids. V gave up 0 bases and J gave up 7 bases, with 4 bases separating them. From germline, CDR1 is SGDLS and CDR2 YYNGEE. The CDR3 region is CASSVGSGELFF. The DNA of the CDR3 is TGTGCCAGCAGCGTAGGTAGCGGGGAGCTGTTTTTT.

The V and J genes are TRBV7-3 and TRBJ1-1; D might be TRBD1 (5 bases). Germline CDR1 reads SGHTA; CDR2 reads FQGTGA. The CDR3 length is 15 residues. V lost 1 base and J lost 12, with 21 bases in between. The CDR3 bases are TGTGCCAGCAGCTTAAGTTCAGGGCCGTTCATGAACACTTTCTTT. Its translation is CASSLSSGPFMNTFF. Supplemented by reference TRBV7-3 and TRBJ1-1, the full variable domain reads GAGVSQTPSNKVTEKGKYVELRCDPISGHTALYWYRQSLGQGPEFLIYFQGTGAADDSGLPNDRFFAVRPEGSVSTLKIQRTERGDSAVYLCASSLSSGPFMNTFFGQGTRLTVV.

The chain uses TRBV20-1 and TRBJ2-1; the match to TRBD2 covers 8 bases. This CDR3 is built from 14 residues. Losses at the gene ends were 0 bases for V and 4 bases for J; bases not matched to a gene: 2. The germline V gene has CDR1 DFQATT and CDR2 SNEGSKA (reference sequence). The CDR3 region is CSARDPGGYNEQFF. The CDR3 DNA is TGCAGTGCTAGAGATCCGGGAGGGTACAATGAGCAGTTCTTC.

This clonotype was seen many times. The chain uses TRBV7-9 and TRBJ2-3, with TRBD2 identical over 11 bases. Germline lookup yields CDR1 SEHNR and CDR2 FQNEAQ (reference sequence). V shed 6 bases and J 6 bases; nucleotides not matched to a gene: 11. This CDR3 comprises 16 residues. The CDR3 nucleotides read TGTGCCAGCAGATTTCTTAGCGGGGGGGCCGCGGATACGCAGTATTTT. Its translation is CASRFLSGGAADTQYF.

The CDR3 DNA reads TGTGCCAGTAGGGGGTCGGCTCGACAGCCCCAGCATTTT. Protein product: CASRGSARQPQHF. The rearrangement links TRBV6-2 or TRBV6-3 to TRBJ1-5; TRBD1 might be the D (6 bases). Germline values: CDR1 MNHEY, CDR2 SVGEGT. This CDR3 region has 13 residues. Trimming took off 9 bases at V and 7 bases at J, with 16 bases between the two ends.

This clonotype was counted at least ten times. The V and J genes are TRBV24-1 and TRBJ2-5; 11 positions agree with TRBD1. Losses at the gene ends were 4 bases for V and 2 bases for J; bases not matched to a gene: 8. The germline V gene encodes CDR1 KGHDR and CDR2 SFDVKD. CDR3 length equals 17 residues. For the CDR3, the DNA is TGTGCCACCAGTGACCTTCGGAGGGACAGGGGGCAAGAGACCCAGTACTTC. Its translation: CATSDLRRDRGQETQYF.

The CDR3 reads CASSQASGGAGSEQYF. CDR3 in DNA: TGTGCCAGCAGCCAAGCAAGCGGGGGGGCAGGTAGTGAGCAGTACTTC. V usage is TRBV7-9 and J usage is TRBJ2-7, with 10 bases matching TRBD2. The germline CDR1 and CDR2 sequences are SEHNR and FQNEAQ (reference sequence). CDR3 length: 16 amino acids. The ends lost 5 bases at V and 7 bases at J; junction bases unmatched: 14.

The V and J genes are TRBV7-3 and TRBJ2-2; D gene ambiguous. Germline CDR1 and CDR2: SGHTA and FQGTGA. The CDR3 is 14 amino acids. V shed 3 bases and J shed 4 bases, with 9 bases lying between them. The CDR3 loop is CASSFSPGTGELFF. CDR3 sequence (DNA): TGTGCCAGCAGCTTCTCCCCGGGCACCGGGGAGCTGTTTTTT.

This chain joins TRBV7-2 and TRBJ1-3; D unresolved. This CDR3 contains 15 residues. From germline, CDR1 is SGHTA and CDR2 FQGNSA. V lost 1 base to trimming and J lost 2 bases, with 9 bases between them. This chain's CDR3 is CASSLDPHPGNTIYF. The CDR3 DNA follows: TGTGCCAGCAGCTTAGACCCTCACCCTGGAAACACCATATATTTT.

With regard to this clonotype: Its ends do not fully match the called genes, so a read error is possible. The gene calls are TRBV7-9 and TRBJ2-1; D call uncertain. From germline, CDR1 is SEHNR and CDR2 FQNEAQ (reference sequence). This CDR3 contains 15 residues. CDR3: CASSFSPHSNNQHFF. As DNA, the CDR3 is TGTGCCAGCAGCTTCTCCCCACACTCCAACAATCAGCACTTCTTC.

This clonotype was counted many times. The CDR3 loop reads CATSRYTPMNTEAFF. The CDR3 DNA reads as TGTGCCACCAGCAGATACACACCCATGAACACTGAAGCTTTCTTT. The rearrangement uses TRBV15 and TRBJ1-1; D gene unclear. Trimming cost V 2 bases and J 0 bases, with 10 bases left between them. CDR3 size: 15 residues. The germline V gene has CDR1 LNHNV and CDR2 YYDKDF (reference sequence).

This chain links TRBV7-2 with TRBJ1-1, with no clear D. This CDR3 is built from 15 residues. Trimming pared 5 bases from V and 12 bases from J, leaving 25 bases between. Germline CDR1 is SGHTA and CDR2 is FQGNSA. In DNA form, the CDR3 reads TGTGCCAGCAGCCTGGAGACCGATAACTATGGCTACACTTTCTTT. Protein product: CASSLETDNYGYTFF.

In this sample, this clonotype turned up many times. The V call is TRBV6-1, the J call TRBJ2-7; D could derive from TRBD1 or TRBD2 (5 bases each). This CDR3 region has 14 residues. V was cut by 4 bases and J by 0 bases, with 10 bases left in between. CDR1 is MNHNS and CDR2 is SASEGT in the germline V gene. CDR3: CASSGGTDSYEQYF. CDR3 bases: TGTGCCAGCAGTGGGGGGACGGACTCCTACGAGCAGTACTTC.

The rearrangement links TRBV20-1 to TRBJ1-5; 10 bases are shared with TRBD1. Germline loops: CDR1 DFQATT, CDR2 SNEGSKA (reference sequence). V was clipped by 6 bases and J by 7 bases; unmatched bases: 12. CDR3 length equals 15 residues. The CDR3 region is CSATNGQGVGQPQHF. The CDR3 coding sequence is TGCAGTGCAACAAACGGACAGGGGGTGGGCCAGCCCCAGCATTTT.

As for this clonotype: This may arise from a read error, as a much more abundant clone is one base away. The rearrangement joins TRBV27 to TRBJ1-2; TRBD1 matches 7 bases. V lost 4 bases and J lost 8; bases outside the gene matches: 7. Per germline, CDR1 MNHEY and CDR2 SMNVEV (reference sequence). The CDR3 is 13 amino acids. CDR3 protein: CASSSPTGSGYTF. CDR3 DNA: TGTGCCAGCAGTTCCCCGACAGGGAGCGGCTACACCTTC.

This rearrangement joins TRBV15 to TRBJ2-7; D is ambiguous. The germline CDR1 and CDR2 sequences are LNHNV and YYDKDF (reference sequence). The CDR3 sequence is 11 residues long. CDR3 bases: TGTAGCGTCAGAGTGGGTTACGAGCAGTACTTC. This translates into CSVRVGYEQYF.